This entry features one TCR beta chain sequence. V lost 0 bases and J 7 bases, leaving 7 bases between the germline ends. From germline, CDR1 is GTSNPN and CDR2 SVGIG (reference sequence). The CDR3 has 12 residues. Patients at the Seattle site were enrolled during active infection and followed longitudinally. The data belong to a study of blood T cell repertoires in COVID-19. Across the study: Material from acute and convalescent COVID-19 was sourced from the United States, Italy and Spain.

Profiling relied on immunoSEQ multiplex PCR, and the TCRdb table lists in-frame clones only, not all of them. Here the sample spans 150,000 to 200,000 clones, 85% being singletons. Sequencing was performed on peripheral blood. This receptor was identified in a man between 60 and 75 years old with COVID-19, enrolled during active disease. The rearrangement joins TRBV30 to TRBJ1-5; D not resolved. CDR3 amino acids: CAWSVLAQPQHF. CDR3 sequence (DNA): TGTGCCTGGAGTGTATTGGCCCAGCCCCAGCATTTT.